Listed below are T cell receptor beta chains from one sample, sequenced in a study of tumor-infiltrating lymphocytes in primary liver carcinoma. TCRdb independently ran MiXCR on the multiplex PCR reads; one entry per CDR3 protein. The sample consists of about 190,000 distinct CDR3 sequences, 70% to 90% of them appearing once. Sequencing used tumor tissue from primary liver carcinoma. These receptors all stem from a man aged 35-49 years with primary liver carcinoma and hepatitis B virus infection. Each CDR3 is given with its conserved first and last residue. The order of the fields is D gene, clone size, J gene, V gene, CDR3 DNA, CDR3 protein. A D gene is named only where the DNA matches it firmly. Clone size is shown for a subset of rows, as once, few, many or a class of expanded clone.

d_call: NA
clone_size: NA
j_call: TRBJ2-1
v_call: TRBV6-5
cdr3_nt: TGTGCCAGCAGTTACTCTGCGGGGTGGGCGTCCTACAATGAGCAGTTATTC
cdr3_aa: CASSYSAGWASYNEQLF

d_call: TRBD1
clone_size: NA
j_call: TRBJ2-7
v_call: TRBV29-1
cdr3_nt: TGCAGCGTCGGGACAGTGGTCGGCGAGCAGTACTTC
cdr3_aa: CSVGTVVGEQYF

d_call: NA
clone_size: NA
j_call: TRBJ1-2
v_call: TRBV6-5
cdr3_nt: TGTACCAGTAGGGTCAGGGTCAACTATGGCTACACCTTC
cdr3_aa: CTSRVRVNYGYTF

d_call: TRBD1
clone_size: NA
j_call: TRBJ2-7
v_call: TRBV6-2/TRBV6-3
cdr3_nt: TGTGCCAGCGGCCTCCGGGACAGGGCCCACGAGAGGTACTTC
cdr3_aa: CASGLRDRAHERYF

d_call: NA
clone_size: NA
j_call: TRBJ2-5
v_call: TRBV4-2
cdr3_nt: TGTGCCAGCAGCCGAGACCTGGGATCGATCGAGACCCAGTACTTC
cdr3_aa: CASSRDLGSIETQYF

d_call: NA
clone_size: NA
j_call: TRBJ2-3
v_call: TRBV5-6
cdr3_nt: TGTGCCAGTAGCTTGCAGGAGGCAACAGATACGCAGTATTTT
cdr3_aa: CASSLQEATDTQYF

d_call: NA
clone_size: NA
j_call: TRBJ2-2
v_call: TRBV5-1
cdr3_nt: TGCGCCAGCAGCTTACATCACAGGACGAACATCGGGCAACTGTTTTTT
cdr3_aa: CASSLHHRTNIGQLFF

d_call: NA
clone_size: NA
j_call: TRBJ2-7
v_call: TRBV6-2/TRBV6-3
cdr3_nt: TGTGCCAGCAGTTACGAGGTACCATACGAATCGTACTTC
cdr3_aa: CASSYEVPYESYF

d_call: NA
clone_size: NA
j_call: TRBJ2-5
v_call: TRBV6-1
cdr3_nt: TGTGACAGCAGGTCAGAATCGGACTACCAAGAGACCCAATACTTC
cdr3_aa: CDSRSESDYQETQYF

d_call: TRBD1
clone_size: NA
j_call: TRBJ2-5
v_call: TRBV6-6
cdr3_nt: TGTGCCAGCAGTTACTCTGGGACAGTCAAAGAGAGCCAGTACTTC
cdr3_aa: CASSYSGTVKESQYF

d_call: TRBD2
clone_size: NA
j_call: TRBJ2-1
v_call: TRBV11-1
cdr3_nt: TGTGCCAGCAGCTTAACGAAGCGGGGGGGGTACAATGAGCAGGTCTTC
cdr3_aa: CASSLTKRGGYNEQVF

d_call: NA
clone_size: few
j_call: TRBJ2-5
v_call: TRBV12-3/TRBV12-4
cdr3_nt: TGTGCCAGTAGTTTGAGGCCAGAAGAGACCCAGTACTTC
cdr3_aa: CASSLRPEETQYF

d_call: TRBD2
clone_size: NA
j_call: TRBJ2-5
v_call: TRBV29-1
cdr3_nt: TGCAACGTTCTGACTAGCGTGAGTTGGGCAGAGACCCAGTACTTC
cdr3_aa: CNVLTSVSWAETQYF

d_call: NA
clone_size: NA
j_call: TRBJ2-3
v_call: TRBV6-2/TRBV6-3
cdr3_nt: TGTGTCAGCAGGTACAGGGCAGCCACAGATACGCACTATTTT
cdr3_aa: CVSRYRAATDTHYF

d_call: TRBD1
clone_size: NA
j_call: TRBJ2-1
v_call: TRBV5-1
cdr3_nt: TGCGCCAGCAGCTTGTCCGGGACAGGGGGCGGCTACAATGAGCAGTTCTTC
cdr3_aa: CASSLSGTGGGYNEQFF

d_call: NA
clone_size: NA
j_call: TRBJ1-2
v_call: TRBV7-9
cdr3_nt: TGTGCCAGCGGCTTTCATCTGGGCTGGGACGGCTACACCTTC
cdr3_aa: CASGFHLGWDGYTF

d_call: NA
clone_size: NA
j_call: TRBJ2-7
v_call: TRBV4-1
cdr3_nt: TGCGTCAGCAGCCAAGAAAGGACTAACGGGAGTATTTACGAGCAGTACTTC
cdr3_aa: CVSSQERTNGSIYEQYF

d_call: TRBD2
clone_size: NA
j_call: TRBJ2-1
v_call: TRBV5-8
cdr3_nt: TGTGCCAGCAGCCTCAGACTAGCGGGGGGGTACAATGAGCAATTCTTC
cdr3_aa: CASSLRLAGGYNEQFF

d_call: NA
clone_size: NA
j_call: TRBJ2-5
v_call: TRBV4-3
cdr3_nt: TGCTCCAGCAGCCAAGGCGAGGGGCGGGAACTAGTGACCCAGTACTTC
cdr3_aa: CSSSQGEGRELVTQYF

d_call: NA
clone_size: NA
j_call: TRBJ1-5
v_call: TRBV6-5
cdr3_nt: TGTGCCTGCAGTTTACAGGGTAAACAGCCCCAGCGTTTT
cdr3_aa: CACSLQGKQPQRF

d_call: NA
clone_size: NA
j_call: TRBJ2-1
v_call: TRBV7-8
cdr3_nt: TGTGCCAGCAGCTCACAAGCTTCAAATGAGCAATTCTTT
cdr3_aa: CASSSQASNEQFF

d_call: NA
clone_size: NA
j_call: TRBJ1-1
v_call: TRBV19
cdr3_nt: TGTGCCAGTAGTATGGACTCCCGGAGGTCAGCTTTCTTT
cdr3_aa: CASSMDSRRSAFF

d_call: NA
clone_size: NA
j_call: TRBJ2-2
v_call: TRBV6-5
cdr3_nt: TGTACCAGCAGTTACCTAGGGAACAGCGGGGAGCTGTTTTTT
cdr3_aa: CTSSYLGNSGELFF

d_call: TRBD2
clone_size: NA
j_call: TRBJ2-1
v_call: TRBV2
cdr3_nt: TGTGCCAGCAGTGAACCGACTAGCTTAAGCCGGCAGTTCTTC
cdr3_aa: CASSEPTSLSRQFF

d_call: TRBD2
clone_size: NA
j_call: TRBJ2-3
v_call: TRBV11-3
cdr3_nt: TGCGTCAGCAACTTTAGCGGGAGGCGGACAGATACGCAGTATTTT
cdr3_aa: CVSNFSGRRTDTQYF

d_call: NA
clone_size: NA
j_call: TRBJ2-7
v_call: TRBV12-3/TRBV12-4
cdr3_nt: TGTGCCAGCAGTTTAGGGGCCTTCGGCGGGTACTCCTACGAGCAATACTTC
cdr3_aa: CASSLGAFGGYSYEQYF

d_call: TRBD1
clone_size: NA
j_call: TRBJ2-3
v_call: TRBV5-1
cdr3_nt: TGCGCCAACAGACTTTCAGGGGGCGGCCCTGCGCTGCCTAGTACAGATACGCAGTATTTT
cdr3_aa: CANRLSGGGPALPSTDTQYF

d_call: TRBD1
clone_size: medium-sized
j_call: TRBJ1-2
v_call: TRBV11-2
cdr3_nt: TGTGCCAGCAGCTTTGACAGGGCAGGGGGCTACACCTTC
cdr3_aa: CASSFDRAGGYTF

d_call: TRBD2
clone_size: NA
j_call: TRBJ2-4
v_call: TRBV11-1
cdr3_nt: TGTGCCAGCAGCTTTACCGGGACTAGCGGGACCAAAGACGTCCAGTACTTC
cdr3_aa: CASSFTGTSGTKDVQYF

d_call: NA
clone_size: NA
j_call: TRBJ1-5
v_call: TRBV6-5
cdr3_nt: TGTGCCAGCGGGGACGGTAGCAATCATACCCAGCATTTT
cdr3_aa: CASGDGSNHTQHF

d_call: TRBD2
clone_size: many
j_call: TRBJ2-1
v_call: TRBV6-2/TRBV6-3
cdr3_nt: TGTGCCAGCAAAGCTAGCGGGAGGAATGAGCAGTTCTTC
cdr3_aa: CASKASGRNEQFF

d_call: NA
clone_size: NA
j_call: TRBJ1-6
v_call: TRBV5-4
cdr3_nt: TGTGCCAGCACCTACGTGACAGAGAATTCACCCCTCCACTTT
cdr3_aa: CASTYVTENSPLHF

d_call: TRBD2
clone_size: NA
j_call: TRBJ2-1
v_call: TRBV6-2/TRBV6-3
cdr3_nt: TGTGCCAGCAACATCGGACTAAGCGGGGACGATGAGCAGTTCTTC
cdr3_aa: CASNIGLSGDDEQFF

d_call: NA
clone_size: many
j_call: TRBJ2-7
v_call: TRBV6-5
cdr3_nt: TGTGCCAGCAGCCCTACACTTGGGGGCGATGGGTCCTACGAGCAGTACTTC
cdr3_aa: CASSPTLGGDGSYEQYF

d_call: NA
clone_size: NA
j_call: TRBJ2-3
v_call: TRBV5-5
cdr3_nt: TGTTCCAGCACCCTGGGGGCTAGCGGCACAAATACGGAGTATTTT
cdr3_aa: CSSTLGASGTNTEYF

d_call: NA
clone_size: NA
j_call: TRBJ2-5
v_call: TRBV6-5
cdr3_nt: TGTGCCAGCAGTTACTCGAGTTGTGACGGGTCCCAAGAGACCGAGTACTTC
cdr3_aa: CASSYSSCDGSQETEYF

d_call: NA
clone_size: NA
j_call: TRBJ2-1
v_call: TRBV4-3
cdr3_nt: TGCGCCAGCAGCCAAGGTACCAATTTCGTCGAGCAGTTCTTC
cdr3_aa: CASSQGTNFVEQFF

d_call: TRBD2
clone_size: NA
j_call: TRBJ2-3
v_call: TRBV29-1
cdr3_nt: TGCAGCGTCCTGGGACTAACGGGAGGGAGGGCAGATGCGCAGTATTTT
cdr3_aa: CSVLGLTGGRADAQYF

d_call: TRBD2
clone_size: NA
j_call: TRBJ2-7
v_call: TRBV4-2
cdr3_nt: TGTGCCAGCGGCGTTAGCGGGAGCTACGAGCGATACTTC
cdr3_aa: CASGVSGSYERYF

d_call: TRBD2
clone_size: NA
j_call: TRBJ2-3
v_call: TRBV12-3/TRBV12-4
cdr3_nt: TGTGCCAGCATGGGAGGGGAGGGCCCATATACGCACTATTTT
cdr3_aa: CASMGGEGPYTHYF

d_call: NA
clone_size: NA
j_call: TRBJ2-2
v_call: TRBV6-1
cdr3_nt: TGTACCACAGGGAGGGACACTAAGAACACCGGGGAGCTGTTTTTT
cdr3_aa: CTTGRDTKNTGELFF

d_call: NA
clone_size: once
j_call: TRBJ2-1
v_call: TRBV6-1
cdr3_nt: TGTACCAGCAATGAAGGCTTCTACAATGAGCAGTTCTTC
cdr3_aa: CTSNEGFYNEQFF

d_call: NA
clone_size: NA
j_call: TRBJ1-1
v_call: TRBV4-2
cdr3_nt: TGTGCCAGCAGCCAGCATCGAGGGGCGTCGGAAGCTTTCTTT
cdr3_aa: CASSQHRGASEAFF

d_call: TRBD2
clone_size: NA
j_call: TRBJ2-5
v_call: TRBV6-2/TRBV6-3
cdr3_nt: TGTGCCAGCAGCCATACCCGTCGGACTAGCGGGAGAAGGGAGACCCAATACTTC
cdr3_aa: CASSHTRRTSGRRETQYF

d_call: NA
clone_size: NA
j_call: TRBJ2-5
v_call: TRBV7-9
cdr3_nt: TGTGCCAGCAGCCCGACCAGGACGTTAAAAGAGACCCAGTACTTC
cdr3_aa: CASSPTRTLKETQYF

d_call: NA
clone_size: few
j_call: TRBJ2-1
v_call: TRBV6-2/TRBV6-3
cdr3_nt: TGTGCCAGCGACCGGAGTGGGCCCTCCAACAATGAGCAGTCCTTC
cdr3_aa: CASDRSGPSNNEQSF

d_call: NA
clone_size: NA
j_call: TRBJ2-2
v_call: TRBV29-1
cdr3_nt: TGTAGCGTTGATACGCAGGGGTACGCCGGGGAGCTGTTTTTT
cdr3_aa: CSVDTQGYAGELFF

d_call: NA
clone_size: NA
j_call: TRBJ2-1
v_call: TRBV4-3
cdr3_nt: TGCGCCAGCAGTCAAGATTCGCAGCATAATGAGCAGTTCTTC
cdr3_aa: CASSQDSQHNEQFF

d_call: NA
clone_size: NA
j_call: TRBJ2-5
v_call: TRBV6-6
cdr3_nt: TGTGCCAGTAGCTTGACGGTAGAACCCCAGTACTTC
cdr3_aa: CASSLTVEPQYF

d_call: NA
clone_size: NA
j_call: TRBJ2-5
v_call: TRBV20-1
cdr3_nt: TGCAGTGCTAGACCAGGGGCCGAGACCCAGTACTTC
cdr3_aa: CSARPGAETQYF